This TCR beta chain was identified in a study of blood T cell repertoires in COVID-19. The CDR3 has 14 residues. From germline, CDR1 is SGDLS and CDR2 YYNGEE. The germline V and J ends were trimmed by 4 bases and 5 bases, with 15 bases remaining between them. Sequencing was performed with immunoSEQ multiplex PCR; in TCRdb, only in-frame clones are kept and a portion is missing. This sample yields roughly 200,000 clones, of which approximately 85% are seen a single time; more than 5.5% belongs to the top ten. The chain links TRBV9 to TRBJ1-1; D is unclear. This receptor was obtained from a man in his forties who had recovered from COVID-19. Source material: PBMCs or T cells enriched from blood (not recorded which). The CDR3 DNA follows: TGTGCCAGCAGCAGAGATGAGGTTAGAACTGAAGCTTTCTTT. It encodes CASSRDEVRTEAFF. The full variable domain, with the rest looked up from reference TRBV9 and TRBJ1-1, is DSGVTQTPKHLITATGQRVTLRCSPRSGDLSVYWYQQSLDQGLQFLIQYYNGEERAKGNILERFSAQQFPDLHSELNLSSLELGDSALYFCASSRDEVRTEAFFGQGTRLTVV.